This T cell receptor beta chain comes out of a study of patients and donors after allogeneic stem cell transplantation. From the RT-PCR reads, TCRdb called clonotypes with MiXCR, one entry per CDR3 protein. The table shows roughly 230,000 distinct CDR3 sequences, with roughly 14% occurring only once. This CDR3 contains 16 residues. CDR1 GTSNPN and CDR2 SVGIG come from the germline V gene (reference sequence). The V gene lost 3 bases and the J gene lost 0 bases, with 14 bases spanning the gap. The sample was blood, either unsorted or a sorted T cell fraction (not recorded which). The TCR sequence derives from a human donor who was either an allogeneic HSCT recipient or a stem cell or donor lymphocyte infusion donor (not recorded which). It is not recorded whose cells these are; they may come from a transplant donor. This chain connects TRBV30 to TRBJ2-2, with a weak D call TRBD1 (5 bases). CDR3 in DNA: TGTGCCTGGAGCAAAAAGGGGTTCTCGAACACCGGGGAGCTGTTTTTT. Its protein is CAWSKKGFSNTGELFF.